This entry lists 22 T cell receptor beta chains sequenced from one sample in a study of early T cells in non-severe SARS-CoV-2 infection listed by TCRdb under 2021. Library preparation used 5' RACE. Sequencing was performed on a NextSeq 500. In TCRdb, the public reads were trimmed at Q25 with fastp and aligned with MiXCR, with productive beta chains retained. All rows with the same CDR3 protein become a single entry with the most common DNA and genes. The sample has tens of thousands of distinct CDR3 sequences on record, roughly 12% of them singletons. The top ten clones comprise 3.5% to 5.5% of the sample. Sequencing input: whole blood. Every receptor here comes from an adult who was a healthcare worker with PCR-confirmed SARS-CoV-2 infection or an uninfected control (not recorded which).

This clonotype was detected ten times or more. The chain carries TRBV12-3 or TRBV12-4 and TRBJ1-4; 8 bases line up with TRBD1. The CDR3 runs 15 residues. The V and J ends lost 5 bases and 5 bases, in that order; junction bases with no gene match: 7. Written as DNA, the CDR3 is TGTGCCAGCAGTCCCTGGACAGGGATGAATGAAAAACTGTTTTTT. This sequence encodes CASSPWTGMNEKLFF.

The chain couples TRBV6-5 to TRBJ2-7; possible D gene TRBD2, 5 bases. V lost 5 bases to trimming and J lost 3 bases, with 17 bases between them. CDR1 is MNHEY, CDR2 SVGAGI, per germline. The CDR3 contains 15 residues. The CDR3 coding sequence is TGTGCCAGCAGTGACCCGGGAATCAGTGTCTACGAGCAGTACTTC. Its protein product is CASSDPGISVYEQYF.

The chain combines TRBV10-3 with TRBJ2-3; D remains ambiguous. The CDR3 loop spans 11 amino acids. V dropped 8 bases and J dropped 0 bases, with 3 bases sitting between them. Per the germline V gene, CDR1 is ENHRY and CDR2 is SYGVKD. CDR3 sequence (DNA): TGTGCCATCGGTAGCACAGATACGCAGTATTTT. It codes for CAIGSTDTQYF.

This clonotype was counted between two and nine times. The rearrangement links TRBV28 to TRBJ2-2; D is uncertain. V shed 5 bases and J shed 3 bases, with 13 bases lying between them. Germline loops: CDR1 MDHEN, CDR2 SYDVKM. CDR3 length: 15 residues. CDR3 in amino acids: CASSLHSPDTGELFF. The CDR3 DNA follows: TGTGCCAGCAGTCTACACAGCCCCGACACCGGGGAGCTGTTTTTT.

In its sample, this clonotype was seen a few times. This chain uses TRBV3-1 with TRBJ2-1, with 7 bases that match TRBD2. The germline CDR1 and CDR2 sequences are LGHDT and YNNKEL (reference sequence). Unmatched junction bases numbered 3, after V lost 1 base and J lost 12 bases. The CDR3 extends over 12 amino acids. The CDR3 is CASSQVGGLQFF. Here the CDR3 DNA reads TGTGCCAGCAGCCAAGTGGGAGGGCTGCAGTTCTTC.

This clonotype has only a few counts. The chain uses TRBV19 and TRBJ2-5, with D possibly matching TRBD1 (5 bases). This CDR3 region has 14 residues. The germline gives CDR1 LNHDA, CDR2 SQIVND (reference sequence). V lost 4 bases and J 6 bases, leaving 15 bases between the germline ends. CDR3 residues: CASSKSGPGKTQYF. CDR3 nucleotides: TGTGCCAGTAGTAAATCCGGGCCAGGGAAGACCCAGTACTTC.

This clonotype was picked up a small number of times. One end of the junction is discordant with germline, which a read error may explain. This chain connects TRBV20-1 to TRBJ2-5; the D gene is possibly TRBD1 (6 bases). The CDR3 contains 15 residues. Germline assignment: CDR1 DFQATT and CDR2 SNEGSKA (reference sequence). Here the CDR3 reads CSATARAGAQKTQYF. In DNA form, the CDR3 reads TGCAGTGCTACGGCACGAGCAGGGGCCCAAAAGACCCAGTACTTC.

This clonotype has a count of ten or more. The gene calls are TRBV24-1 and TRBJ2-3; 7 nucleotides match TRBD1. Per germline, CDR1 KGHDR and CDR2 SFDVKD. The CDR3 is 15 amino acids. V dropped 5 bases and J dropped 0; count of bases not matched to a gene: 4. In DNA, the CDR3 is TGTGCCACCAGTGGGACAGGCCGGAGCACAGATACGCAGTATTTT. This codes for CATSGTGRSTDTQYF.

There are a few counts of this clonotype. The chain has TRBV20-1 and TRBJ2-3; D remains ambiguous. Germline V gene data show CDR1 as DFQATT and CDR2 as SNEGSKA (reference sequence). The V end was cut by 3 bases, the J end by 5 bases, with 15 bases between. This CDR3 has 14 amino acids. The CDR3 sequence is CSASARSYGDTQYF. CDR3 nucleotide sequence: TGCAGTGCTAGCGCCCGGTCATATGGAGATACGCAGTATTTT.

The chain's CDR3 is CASSLSGGSAYNEQFF. CDR3 DNA sequence: TGTGCCAGCAGCCTTAGCGGGGGGTCAGCCTACAATGAGCAGTTCTTC. The chain uses TRBV7-9 and TRBJ2-1; TRBD2 matches at 10 bases. V shed 5 bases and J 2 bases; nucleotides not matched to a gene: 6. The CDR3 length is 16 residues. CDR1 and CDR2 from the germline V gene are SEHNR and FQNEAQ (reference sequence).

A word on this clonotype: A clone one base away is much larger, so this may be a read error. The genes are TRBV6-1 and TRBJ2-7; the D gene is possibly TRBD2 (5 bases). CDR1 and CDR2 from the germline V gene are MNHNS and SASEGT. The CDR3 sequence is 12 residues long. V was pared by 4 bases and J by 6 bases, with 10 bases between. The CDR3 here is CASSVGGLEQYF. The CDR3 DNA reads as TGTGCCAGCAGTGTCGGCGGGCTCGAGCAGTACTTC.

The sample holds a few counts of this clonotype. The V and J genes are TRBV7-6 and TRBJ1-5, with D perhaps TRBD1 (6 bases). Trimming removed 4 bases at V and 5 bases at J, with 15 bases between. CDR1 and CDR2 from the germline V gene are SGHVS and FNYEAQ. This CDR3 is built from 15 residues. The chain's CDR3 is CASSSWPGGDQPQHF. The CDR3 region has the DNA TGTGCCAGCAGCTCCTGGCCGGGGGGCGATCAGCCCCAGCATTTT.

This clonotype has a count of ten or more. The V gene is TRBV20-1, the J gene TRBJ2-3; 7 nucleotides align to TRBD2. Germline CDR1 is DFQATT and CDR2 is SNEGSKA (reference sequence). With 1 base clipped from V and 2 bases from J, the junction kept 6 bases outside the gene matches. The CDR3 has 15 residues. CDR3 sequence: CSARGRDYYTDTQYF. In nucleotides, the CDR3 is TGCAGTGCTAGAGGTCGGGACTACTACACAGATACGCAGTATTTT.

There are a few counts of this clonotype. The chain couples TRBV5-4 to TRBJ2-7, with a possible D match to TRBD1 (5 bases). CDR1 SGHNT and CDR2 YYREEE come from the germline V gene (reference sequence). V shed 0 bases and J shed 5 bases, with 9 bases lying between them. The CDR3 runs 13 residues. CDR3 bases: TGTGCCAGCAGCTTGGCAGGGCCCAACGAGCAGTACTTC. Its translation is CASSLAGPNEQYF.

Here the CDR3 DNA reads TGTGCCAGCAGCTTTAGGGTTCAAGACTATGGCTACACCTTC. This gives the protein CASSFRVQDYGYTF. The V gene is TRBV7-2, the J gene TRBJ1-2; D ambiguous. V dropped 3 bases and J dropped 3 bases, with 11 bases sitting between them. The CDR3 extends over 14 amino acids. The germline gives CDR1 SGHTA, CDR2 FQGNSA.

This clonotype was recorded many times. CDR3 in DNA: TGTGCCAGCAGCCAAGAAAGGACAGGGCAGCATGAGCAGTTCTTC. Translation: CASSQERTGQHEQFF. The genes are TRBV3-1 and TRBJ2-1; 8 nucleotides match TRBD1. Germline values: CDR1 LGHDT, CDR2 YNNKEL (reference sequence). The CDR3 is made up of 15 amino acids. The J segment lost 8 bases and the V segment lost 0 bases, leaving 6 bases of the junction unmatched.

This clonotype has at least ten counts. J is TRBJ1-6 and V is TRBV27; D uncertain. The CDR3 spans 12 residues. V gave up 3 bases and J gave up 10 bases, with 7 bases separating them. The germline CDR1 and CDR2 sequences are MNHEY and SMNVEV (reference sequence). The CDR3 DNA follows: TGTGCCAGCAGTTTCCCCAAGTCACCCCTCCACTTT. It codes for CASSFPKSPLHF.

This clonotype appeared a few times. The chain carries TRBV2 and TRBJ2-6; D is undetermined. The germline V and J ends were trimmed by 3 bases and 0 bases, with 9 bases remaining between them. The germline V gene has CDR1 SNHLY and CDR2 FYNNEI. CDR3 length: 16 amino acids. For the CDR3, the DNA is TGTGCCAGCAGTGATCGGTCGTACTCTGGGGCCAACGTCCTGACTTTC. Translation: CASSDRSYSGANVLTF.

The rearrangement joins TRBV27 to TRBJ2-7; TRBD1 aligns across 8 bases. CDR3 length equals 14 residues. The germline CDR1 and CDR2 sequences are MNHEY and SMNVEV (reference sequence). V shed 5 bases and J 3 bases; nucleotides not matched to a gene: 6. The CDR3 loop is CASSPAGGFYEQYF. CDR3 DNA: TGTGCCAGCAGTCCCGCAGGGGGCTTCTACGAGCAGTACTTC.

This clonotype appeared many times. V usage is TRBV7-3 and J usage is TRBJ2-1; TRBD2 might be the D (6 bases). The germline V gene encodes CDR1 SGHTA and CDR2 FQGTGA. The CDR3 spans 14 residues. V was trimmed by 0 bases and J by 8 bases, leaving 11 bases between them. Written as DNA, the CDR3 is TGTGCCAGCAGCTTAACCCGGGAGACTGATGAGCAGTTCTTC. It encodes CASSLTRETDEQFF.

Many counts were recorded for this clonotype. The chain combines TRBV30 with TRBJ2-7, with TRBD2 as a possible D gene (5 bases). The CDR3 consists of 12 residues. V lost 0 bases and J 7 bases, leaving 10 bases between the germline ends. The germline V gene has CDR1 GTSNPN and CDR2 SVGIG (reference sequence). Written as DNA, the CDR3 is TGTGCCTGGAGTGTGGGCCGGAGGGAGCAGTACTTC. This gives the protein CAWSVGRREQYF.

In this sample, this clonotype turned up many times. The genes are TRBV5-4 and TRBJ2-7; no firm D call. Trimming left V 1 base short and J 4 bases short, with 15 bases between. The length of the CDR3 is 15 residues. In germline, CDR1 is SGHNT, CDR2 YYREEE (reference sequence). The CDR3 nucleotides read TGTGCCAGCAGCTTGTGGGTCGCAGGCCGGTACGAGCAGTACTTC. Translating gives CASSLWVAGRYEQYF.